The sequence of this T cell receptor (beta chain) was determined in a study of T cell repertoires in cytomegalovirus infection. For the study at large: HLA-B-restricted CMV epitopes that are well studied, plus recently identified HLA-C-restricted ones, were used by the study.

For this clonotype: Its antigen is unknown.

TCRdb redid the calling of the reads with MiXCR, one entry per CDR3 protein. The sample lists roughly 68,000 distinct CDR3 sequences, around 21% occurring once. Per germline, CDR1 SGHVS and CDR2 FNYEAQ. V lost 1 base to trimming and J lost 10 bases; unmatched junction nucleotides: 8. The CDR3 is 15 amino acids. Findings of the study overall: CMV-specific TCR beta clonotypes restricted by HLA-C dominated the ex vivo response.

The specimen comprised CD8+ T cells from cultured PBMCs, sampled from culture after CMV antigen stimulation. V is TRBV7-6 and J is TRBJ2-1, with 9 bases lining up with TRBD2. This receptor was taken from a human donor in good health (CMV status not recorded). Some clones in this sample may be carry-over from other donors' samples. The CDR3 here is CASSLVAGARREQFF. The CDR3 region has the DNA TGTGCCAGCAGCTTAGTAGCGGGGGCTAGACGGGAGCAGTTCTTC.